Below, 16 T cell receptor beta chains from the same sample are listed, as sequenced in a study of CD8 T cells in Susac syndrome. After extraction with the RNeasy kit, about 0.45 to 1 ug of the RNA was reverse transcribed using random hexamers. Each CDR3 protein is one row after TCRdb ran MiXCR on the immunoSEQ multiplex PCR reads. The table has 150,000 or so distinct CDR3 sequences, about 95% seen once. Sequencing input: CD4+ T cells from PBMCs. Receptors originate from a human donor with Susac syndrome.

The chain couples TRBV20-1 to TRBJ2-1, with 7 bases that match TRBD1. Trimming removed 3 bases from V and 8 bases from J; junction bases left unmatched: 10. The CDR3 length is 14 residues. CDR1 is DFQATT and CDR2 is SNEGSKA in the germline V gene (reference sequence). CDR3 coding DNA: TGCAGTGCTAGCACGGGACAGCCAAGGGATGAGCAGTTCTTC. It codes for CSASTGQPRDEQFF.

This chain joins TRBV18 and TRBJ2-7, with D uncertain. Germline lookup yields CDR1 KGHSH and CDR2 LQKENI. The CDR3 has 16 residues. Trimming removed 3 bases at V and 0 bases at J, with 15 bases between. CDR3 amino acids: CASSPTVVSASYEQYF. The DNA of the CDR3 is TGTGCCAGCTCACCGACGGTGGTCAGCGCCTCCTACGAGCAGTACTTC.

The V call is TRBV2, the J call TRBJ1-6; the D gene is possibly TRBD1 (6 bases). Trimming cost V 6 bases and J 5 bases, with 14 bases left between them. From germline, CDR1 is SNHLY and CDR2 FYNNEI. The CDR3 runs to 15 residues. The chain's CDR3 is CASRGPTGDNSPLHF. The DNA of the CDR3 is TGTGCCAGCAGGGGACCGACAGGAGATAATTCACCCCTCCACTTT.

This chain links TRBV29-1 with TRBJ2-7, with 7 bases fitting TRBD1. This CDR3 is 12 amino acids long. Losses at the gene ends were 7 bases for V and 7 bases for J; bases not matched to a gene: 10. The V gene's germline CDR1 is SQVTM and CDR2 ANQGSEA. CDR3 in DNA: TGCAGCGCTTCCGAGGGGGCAAGGGAGCAGTACTTC. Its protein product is CSASEGAREQYF.

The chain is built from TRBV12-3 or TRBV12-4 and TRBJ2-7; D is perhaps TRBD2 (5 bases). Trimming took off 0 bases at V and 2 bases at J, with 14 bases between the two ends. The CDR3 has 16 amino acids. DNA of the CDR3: TGTGCCAGCAGTTTAGCGCGGACTGTTGTTCCCTACGAGCAGTACTTC. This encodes CASSLARTVVPYEQYF.

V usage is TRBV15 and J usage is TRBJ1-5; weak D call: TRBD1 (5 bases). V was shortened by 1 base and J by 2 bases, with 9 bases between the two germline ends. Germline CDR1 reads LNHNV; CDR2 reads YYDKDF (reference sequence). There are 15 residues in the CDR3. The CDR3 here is CATSRAGLGNQPQHF. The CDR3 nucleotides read TGTGCCACCAGCAGAGCAGGGTTGGGCAATCAGCCCCAGCATTTT.

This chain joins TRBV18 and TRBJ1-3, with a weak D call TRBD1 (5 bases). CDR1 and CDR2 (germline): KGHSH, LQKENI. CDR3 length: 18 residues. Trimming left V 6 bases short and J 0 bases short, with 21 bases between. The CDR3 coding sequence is TGTGCCAGCTCGCCATTCAGTAGGGGAGCATCCTCTGGAAACACCATATATTTT. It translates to CASSPFSRGASSGNTIYF.

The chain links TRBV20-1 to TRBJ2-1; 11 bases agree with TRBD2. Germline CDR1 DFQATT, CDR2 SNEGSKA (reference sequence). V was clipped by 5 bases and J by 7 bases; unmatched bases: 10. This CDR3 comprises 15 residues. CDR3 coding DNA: TGCAGTGCTCCCCTGCCACTAGCGGGGGTAAATGAGCAGTTCTTC. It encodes CSAPLPLAGVNEQFF.

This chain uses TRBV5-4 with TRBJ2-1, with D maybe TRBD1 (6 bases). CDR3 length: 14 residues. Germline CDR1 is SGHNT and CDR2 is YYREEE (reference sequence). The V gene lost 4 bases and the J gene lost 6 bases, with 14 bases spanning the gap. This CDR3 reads CASSQQGGGNEQFF. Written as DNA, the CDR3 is TGTGCCAGCAGCCAACAGGGTGGGGGCAATGAGCAGTTCTTC. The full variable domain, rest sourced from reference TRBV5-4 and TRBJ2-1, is ETGVTQSPTHLIKTRGQQVTLRCSSQSGHNTVSWYQQALGQGPQFIFQYYREEENGRGNFPPRFSGLQFPNYSSELNVNALELDDSALYLCASSQQGGGNEQFFGPGTRLTVL.

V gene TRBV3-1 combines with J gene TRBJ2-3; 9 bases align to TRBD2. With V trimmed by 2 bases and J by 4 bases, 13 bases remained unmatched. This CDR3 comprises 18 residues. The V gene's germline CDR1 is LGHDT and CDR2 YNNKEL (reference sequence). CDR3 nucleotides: TGTGCCAGCAGCCAAAAGTCTAGCGGGGTTGCAGTGTCAGATACGCAGTATTTT. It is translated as CASSQKSSGVAVSDTQYF.

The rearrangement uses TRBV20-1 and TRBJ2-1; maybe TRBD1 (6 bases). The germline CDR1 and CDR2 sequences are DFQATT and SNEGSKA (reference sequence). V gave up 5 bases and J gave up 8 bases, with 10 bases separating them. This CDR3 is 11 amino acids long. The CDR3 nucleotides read TGCAGTGCTCCCAGGGGCCATGAGCAGTTCTTC. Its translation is CSAPRGHEQFF.

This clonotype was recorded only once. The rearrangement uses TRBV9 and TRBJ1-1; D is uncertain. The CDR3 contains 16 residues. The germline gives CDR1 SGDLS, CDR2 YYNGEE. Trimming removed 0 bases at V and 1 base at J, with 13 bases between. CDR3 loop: CASSVGREGANTEAFF. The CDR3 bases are TGTGCCAGCAGCGTAGGGAGGGAGGGCGCGAACACTGAAGCTTTCTTT.

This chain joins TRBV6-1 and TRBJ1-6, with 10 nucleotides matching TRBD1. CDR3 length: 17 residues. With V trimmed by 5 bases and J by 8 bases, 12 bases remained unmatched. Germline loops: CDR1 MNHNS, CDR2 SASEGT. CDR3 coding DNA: TGTGCCAGCAGTCTGATTCGGACAGGGGGTGCAGATTCACCCCTCCACTTT. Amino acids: CASSLIRTGGADSPLHF.

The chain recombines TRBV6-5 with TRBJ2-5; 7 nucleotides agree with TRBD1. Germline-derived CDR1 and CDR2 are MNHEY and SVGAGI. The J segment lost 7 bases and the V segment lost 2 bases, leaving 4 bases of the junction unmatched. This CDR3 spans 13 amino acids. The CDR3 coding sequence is TGTGCCAGCAGTTACGGGACAGTGGGGACCCAGTACTTC. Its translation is CASSYGTVGTQYF.

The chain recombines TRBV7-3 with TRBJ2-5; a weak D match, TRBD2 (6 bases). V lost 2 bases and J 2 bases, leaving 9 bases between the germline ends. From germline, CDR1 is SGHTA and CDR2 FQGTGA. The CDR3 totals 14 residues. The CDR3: CASSLGGAQETQYF. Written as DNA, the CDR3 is TGTGCCAGCAGCTTAGGAGGGGCACAAGAGACCCAGTACTTC. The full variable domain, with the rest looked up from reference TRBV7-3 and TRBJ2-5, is GAGVSQTPSNKVTEKGKYVELRCDPISGHTALYWYRQSLGQGPEFLIYFQGTGAADDSGLPNDRFFAVRPEGSVSTLKIQRTERGDSAVYLCASSLGGAQETQYFGPGTRLLVL.

CDR3: CSAHGPRKRGVGETQYF. The DNA for the CDR3 is TGCAGTGCCCACGGACCCAGAAAGCGGGGGGTGGGAGAGACCCAGTACTTC. V and J are TRBV20-1 and TRBJ2-5, with 9 positions matching TRBD2. The length of the CDR3 is 17 residues. The trim removed 6 bases at V and 4 bases at J, leaving 18 bases unmatched. CDR1 and CDR2 from the germline V gene are DFQATT and SNEGSKA (reference sequence).